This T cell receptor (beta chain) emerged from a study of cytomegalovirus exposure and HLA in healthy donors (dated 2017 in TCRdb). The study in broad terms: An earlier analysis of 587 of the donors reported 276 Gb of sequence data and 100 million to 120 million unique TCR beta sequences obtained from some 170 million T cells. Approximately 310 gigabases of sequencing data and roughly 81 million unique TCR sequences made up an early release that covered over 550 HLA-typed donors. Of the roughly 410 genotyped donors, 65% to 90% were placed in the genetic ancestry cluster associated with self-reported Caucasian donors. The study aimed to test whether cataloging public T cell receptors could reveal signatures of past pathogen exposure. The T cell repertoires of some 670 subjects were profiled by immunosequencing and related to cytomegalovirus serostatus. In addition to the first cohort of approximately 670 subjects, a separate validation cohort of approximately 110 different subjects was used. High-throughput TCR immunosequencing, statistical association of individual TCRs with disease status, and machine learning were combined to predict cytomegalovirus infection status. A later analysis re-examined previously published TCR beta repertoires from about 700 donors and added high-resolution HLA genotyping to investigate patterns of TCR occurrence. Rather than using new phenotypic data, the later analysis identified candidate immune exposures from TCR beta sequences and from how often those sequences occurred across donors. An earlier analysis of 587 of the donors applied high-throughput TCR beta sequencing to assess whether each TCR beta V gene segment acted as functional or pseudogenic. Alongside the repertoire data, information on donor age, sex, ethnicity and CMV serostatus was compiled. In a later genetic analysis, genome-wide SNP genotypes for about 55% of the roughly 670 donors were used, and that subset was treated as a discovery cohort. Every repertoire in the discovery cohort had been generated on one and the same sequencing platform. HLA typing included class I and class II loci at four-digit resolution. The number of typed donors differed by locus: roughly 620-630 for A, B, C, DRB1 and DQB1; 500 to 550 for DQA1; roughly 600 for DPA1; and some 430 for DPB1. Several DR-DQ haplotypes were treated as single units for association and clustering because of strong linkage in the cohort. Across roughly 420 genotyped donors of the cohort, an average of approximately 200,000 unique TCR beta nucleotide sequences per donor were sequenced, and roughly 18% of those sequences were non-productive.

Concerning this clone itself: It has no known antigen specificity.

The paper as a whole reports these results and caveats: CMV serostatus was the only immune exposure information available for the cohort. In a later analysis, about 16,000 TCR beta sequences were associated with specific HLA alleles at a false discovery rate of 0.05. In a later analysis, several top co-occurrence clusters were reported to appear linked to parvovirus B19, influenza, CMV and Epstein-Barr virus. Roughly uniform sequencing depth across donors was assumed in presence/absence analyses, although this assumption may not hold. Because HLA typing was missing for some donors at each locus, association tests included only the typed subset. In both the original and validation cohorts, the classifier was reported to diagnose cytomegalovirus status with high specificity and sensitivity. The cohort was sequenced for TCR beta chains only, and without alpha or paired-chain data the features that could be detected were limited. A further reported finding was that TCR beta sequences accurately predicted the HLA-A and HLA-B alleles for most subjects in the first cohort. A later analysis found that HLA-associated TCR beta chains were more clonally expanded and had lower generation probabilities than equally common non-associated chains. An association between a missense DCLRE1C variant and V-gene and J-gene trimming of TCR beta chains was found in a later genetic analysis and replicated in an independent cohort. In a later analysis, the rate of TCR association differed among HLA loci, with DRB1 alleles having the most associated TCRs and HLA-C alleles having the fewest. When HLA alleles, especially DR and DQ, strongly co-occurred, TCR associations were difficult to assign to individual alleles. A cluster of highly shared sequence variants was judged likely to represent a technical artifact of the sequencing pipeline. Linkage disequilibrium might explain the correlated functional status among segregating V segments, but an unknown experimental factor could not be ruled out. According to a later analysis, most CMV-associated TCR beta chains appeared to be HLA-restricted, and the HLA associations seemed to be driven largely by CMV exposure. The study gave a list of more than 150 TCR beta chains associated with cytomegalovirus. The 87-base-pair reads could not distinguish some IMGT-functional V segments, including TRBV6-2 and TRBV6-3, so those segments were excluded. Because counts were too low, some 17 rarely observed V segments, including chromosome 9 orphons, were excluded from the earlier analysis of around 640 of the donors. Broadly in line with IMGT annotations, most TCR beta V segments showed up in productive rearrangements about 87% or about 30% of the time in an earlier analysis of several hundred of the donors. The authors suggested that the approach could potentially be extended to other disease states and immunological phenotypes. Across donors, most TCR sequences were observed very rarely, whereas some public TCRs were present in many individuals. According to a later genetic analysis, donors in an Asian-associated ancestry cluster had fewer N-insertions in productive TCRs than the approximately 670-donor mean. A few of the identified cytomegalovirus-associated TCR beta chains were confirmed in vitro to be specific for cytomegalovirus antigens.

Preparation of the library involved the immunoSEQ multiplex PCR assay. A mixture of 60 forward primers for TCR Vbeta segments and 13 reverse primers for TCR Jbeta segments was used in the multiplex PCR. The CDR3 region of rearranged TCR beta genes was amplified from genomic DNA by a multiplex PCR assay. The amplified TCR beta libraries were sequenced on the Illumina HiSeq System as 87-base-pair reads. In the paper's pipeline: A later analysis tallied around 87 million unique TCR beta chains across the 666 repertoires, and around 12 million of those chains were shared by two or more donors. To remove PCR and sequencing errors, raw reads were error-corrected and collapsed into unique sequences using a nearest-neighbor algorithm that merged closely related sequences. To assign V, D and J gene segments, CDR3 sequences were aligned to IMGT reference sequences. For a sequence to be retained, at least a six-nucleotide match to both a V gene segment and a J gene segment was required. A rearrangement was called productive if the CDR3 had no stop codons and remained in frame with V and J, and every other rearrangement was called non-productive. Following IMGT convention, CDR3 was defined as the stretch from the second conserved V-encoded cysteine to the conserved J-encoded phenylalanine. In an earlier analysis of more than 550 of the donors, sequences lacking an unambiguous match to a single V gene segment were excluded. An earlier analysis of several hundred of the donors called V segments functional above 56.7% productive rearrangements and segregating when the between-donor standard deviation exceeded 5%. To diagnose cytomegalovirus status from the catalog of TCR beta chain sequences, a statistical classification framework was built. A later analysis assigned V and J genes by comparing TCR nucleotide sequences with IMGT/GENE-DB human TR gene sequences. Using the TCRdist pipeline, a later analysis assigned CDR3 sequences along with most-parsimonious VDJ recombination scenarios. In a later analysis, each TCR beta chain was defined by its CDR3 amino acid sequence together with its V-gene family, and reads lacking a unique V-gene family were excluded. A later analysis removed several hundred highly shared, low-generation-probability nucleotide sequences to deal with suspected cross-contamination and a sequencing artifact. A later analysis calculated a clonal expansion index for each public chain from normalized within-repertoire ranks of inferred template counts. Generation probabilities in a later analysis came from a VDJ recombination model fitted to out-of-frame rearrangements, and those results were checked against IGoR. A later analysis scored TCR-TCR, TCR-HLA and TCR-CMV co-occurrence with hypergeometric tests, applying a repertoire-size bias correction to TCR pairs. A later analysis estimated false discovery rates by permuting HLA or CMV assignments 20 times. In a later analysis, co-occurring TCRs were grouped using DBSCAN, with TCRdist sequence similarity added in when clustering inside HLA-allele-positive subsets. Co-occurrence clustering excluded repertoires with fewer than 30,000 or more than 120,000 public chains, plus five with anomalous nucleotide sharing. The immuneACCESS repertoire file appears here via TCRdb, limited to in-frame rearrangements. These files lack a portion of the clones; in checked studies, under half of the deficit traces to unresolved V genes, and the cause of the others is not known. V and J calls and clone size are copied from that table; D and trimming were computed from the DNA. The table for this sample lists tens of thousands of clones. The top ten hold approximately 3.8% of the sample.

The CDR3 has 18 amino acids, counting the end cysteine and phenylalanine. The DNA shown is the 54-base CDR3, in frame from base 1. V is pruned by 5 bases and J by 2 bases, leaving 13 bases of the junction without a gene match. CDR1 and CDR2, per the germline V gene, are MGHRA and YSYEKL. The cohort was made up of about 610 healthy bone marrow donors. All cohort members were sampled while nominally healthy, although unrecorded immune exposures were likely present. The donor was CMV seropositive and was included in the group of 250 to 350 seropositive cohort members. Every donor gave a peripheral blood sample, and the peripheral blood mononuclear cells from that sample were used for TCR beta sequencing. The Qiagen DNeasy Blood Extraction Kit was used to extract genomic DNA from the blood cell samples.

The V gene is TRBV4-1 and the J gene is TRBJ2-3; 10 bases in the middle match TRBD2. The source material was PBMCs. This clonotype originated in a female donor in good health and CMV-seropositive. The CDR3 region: CASSGHLGGLAITDTQYF. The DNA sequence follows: TGCGCCAGCAGCGGCCACCTAGGGGGACTAGCGATCACAGATACGCAGTATTTT.